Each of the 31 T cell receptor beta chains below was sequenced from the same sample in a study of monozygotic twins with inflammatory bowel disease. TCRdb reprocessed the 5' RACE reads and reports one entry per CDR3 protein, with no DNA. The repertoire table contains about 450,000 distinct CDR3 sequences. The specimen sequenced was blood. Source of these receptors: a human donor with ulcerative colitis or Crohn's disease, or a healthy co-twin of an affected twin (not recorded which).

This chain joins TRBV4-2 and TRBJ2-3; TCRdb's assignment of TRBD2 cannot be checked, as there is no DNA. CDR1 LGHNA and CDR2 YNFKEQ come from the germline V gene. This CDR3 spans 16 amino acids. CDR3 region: CASSRPEGPGTDTQYF.

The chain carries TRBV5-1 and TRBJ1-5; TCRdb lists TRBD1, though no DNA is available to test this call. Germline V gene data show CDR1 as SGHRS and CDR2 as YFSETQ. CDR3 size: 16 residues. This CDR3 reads CASSLEGQGPNQPQHF.

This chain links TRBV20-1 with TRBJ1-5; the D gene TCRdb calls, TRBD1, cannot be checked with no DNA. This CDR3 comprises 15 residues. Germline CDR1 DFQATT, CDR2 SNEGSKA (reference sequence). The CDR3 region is CSASRGGDGNQPQHF.

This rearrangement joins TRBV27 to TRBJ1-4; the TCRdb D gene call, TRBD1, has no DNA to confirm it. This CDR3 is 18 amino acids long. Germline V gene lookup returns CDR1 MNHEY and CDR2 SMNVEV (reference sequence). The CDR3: CASSLTLTGLELKNQLFF.

This CDR3 is CASSPGGGAEAFF. J is TRBJ1-1 and V is TRBV7-9. The CDR3 is 13 amino acids. CDR1 is SEHNR and CDR2 is FQNEAQ in the germline V gene (reference sequence).

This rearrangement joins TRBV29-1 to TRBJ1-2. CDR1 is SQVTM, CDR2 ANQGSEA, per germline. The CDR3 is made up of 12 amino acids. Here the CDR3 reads CSVEREGPGYTF.

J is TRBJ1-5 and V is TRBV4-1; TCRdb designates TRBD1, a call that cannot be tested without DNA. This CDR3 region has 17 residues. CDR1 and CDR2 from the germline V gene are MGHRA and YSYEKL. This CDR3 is CASSQIWDRVGNQPQHF.

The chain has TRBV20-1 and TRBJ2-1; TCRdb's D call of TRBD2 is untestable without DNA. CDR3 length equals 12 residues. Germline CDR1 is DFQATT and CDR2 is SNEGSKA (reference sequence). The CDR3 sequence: CSARDWASEQFF.

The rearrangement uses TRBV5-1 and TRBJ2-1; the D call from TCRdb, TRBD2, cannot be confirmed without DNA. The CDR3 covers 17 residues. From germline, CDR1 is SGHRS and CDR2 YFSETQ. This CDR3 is CASSPGTSGAQTNEQFF.

This CDR3 is CASTDRVGELFF. The chain carries TRBV7-2 and TRBJ2-2; as DNA is missing, the TRBD1 call by TCRdb cannot be tested. CDR1 and CDR2 from the germline V gene are SGHTA and FQGNSA. The CDR3 covers 12 residues.

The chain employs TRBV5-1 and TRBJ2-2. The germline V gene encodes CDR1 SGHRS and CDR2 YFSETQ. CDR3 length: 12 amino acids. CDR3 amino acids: CASSPGQGELFF.

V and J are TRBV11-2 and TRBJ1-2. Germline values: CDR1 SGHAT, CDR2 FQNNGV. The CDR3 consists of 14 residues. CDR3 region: CASSLESRGGGYTF.

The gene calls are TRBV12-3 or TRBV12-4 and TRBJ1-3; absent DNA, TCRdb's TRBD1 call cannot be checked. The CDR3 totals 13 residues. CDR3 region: CASRGAVGNTIYF.

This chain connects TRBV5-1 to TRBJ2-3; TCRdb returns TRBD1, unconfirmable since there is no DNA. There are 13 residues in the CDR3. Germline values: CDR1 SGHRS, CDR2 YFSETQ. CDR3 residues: CASSRDSTDTQYF. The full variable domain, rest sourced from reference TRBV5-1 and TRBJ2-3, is KAGVTQTPRYLIKTRGQQVTLSCSPISGHRSVSWYQQTPGQGLQFLFEYFSETQRNKGNFPGRFSGRQFSNSRSEMNVSTLELGDSALYLCASSRDSTDTQYFGPGTRLTVL.

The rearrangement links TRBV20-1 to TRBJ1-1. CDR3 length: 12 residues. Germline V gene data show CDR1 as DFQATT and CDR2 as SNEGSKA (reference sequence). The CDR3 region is CSATSTGPEAFF.

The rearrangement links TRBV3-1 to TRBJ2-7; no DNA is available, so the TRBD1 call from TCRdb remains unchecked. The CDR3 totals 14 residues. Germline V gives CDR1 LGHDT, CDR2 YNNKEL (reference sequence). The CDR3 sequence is CASSQEGSGGEQYF.

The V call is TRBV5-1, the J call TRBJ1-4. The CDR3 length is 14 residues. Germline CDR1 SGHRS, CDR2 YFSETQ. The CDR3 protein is CASSLLGSNEKLFF.

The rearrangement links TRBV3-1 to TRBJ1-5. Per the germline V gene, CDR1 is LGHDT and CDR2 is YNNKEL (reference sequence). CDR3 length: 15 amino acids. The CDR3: CASSPRTDSNQPQHF.

The CDR3 reads CASSVGPASYEQYF. The V gene is TRBV9, the J gene TRBJ2-7; TCRdb designates TRBD2, a call that cannot be tested without DNA. The CDR3 is made up of 14 amino acids. From germline, CDR1 is SGDLS and CDR2 YYNGEE.

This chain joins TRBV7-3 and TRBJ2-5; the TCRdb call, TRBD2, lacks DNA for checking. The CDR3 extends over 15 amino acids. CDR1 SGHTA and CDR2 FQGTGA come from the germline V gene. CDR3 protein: CASSPTGLGRETQYF.

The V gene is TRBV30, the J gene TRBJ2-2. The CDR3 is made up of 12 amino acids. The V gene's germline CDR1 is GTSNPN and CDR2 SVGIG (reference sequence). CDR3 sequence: CAWSYHTGELFF.

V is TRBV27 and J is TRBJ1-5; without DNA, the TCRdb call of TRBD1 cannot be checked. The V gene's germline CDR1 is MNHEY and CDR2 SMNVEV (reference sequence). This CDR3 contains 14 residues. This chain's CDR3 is CASSGTRSNQPQHF.

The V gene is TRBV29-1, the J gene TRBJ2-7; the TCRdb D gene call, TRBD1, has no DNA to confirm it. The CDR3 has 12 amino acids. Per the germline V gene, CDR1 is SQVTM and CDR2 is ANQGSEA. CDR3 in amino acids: CSVEQGRDEQYF.

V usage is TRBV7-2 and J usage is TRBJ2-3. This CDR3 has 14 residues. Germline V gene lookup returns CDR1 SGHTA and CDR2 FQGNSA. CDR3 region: CASSLAGNTDTQYF. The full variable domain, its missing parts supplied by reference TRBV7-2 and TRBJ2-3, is GAGVSQSPSNKVTEKGKDVELRCDPISGHTALYWYRQSLGQGLEFLIYFQGNSAPDKSGLPSDRFSAERTGGSVSTLTIQRTQQEDSAVYLCASSLAGNTDTQYFGPGTRLTVL.

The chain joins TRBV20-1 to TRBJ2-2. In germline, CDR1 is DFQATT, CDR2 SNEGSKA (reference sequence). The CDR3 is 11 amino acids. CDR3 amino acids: CSAGTAGELFF.

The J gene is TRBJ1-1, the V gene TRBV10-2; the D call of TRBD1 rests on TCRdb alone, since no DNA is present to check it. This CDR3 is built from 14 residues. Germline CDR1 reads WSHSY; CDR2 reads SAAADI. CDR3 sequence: CASRQGAPNTEAFF.

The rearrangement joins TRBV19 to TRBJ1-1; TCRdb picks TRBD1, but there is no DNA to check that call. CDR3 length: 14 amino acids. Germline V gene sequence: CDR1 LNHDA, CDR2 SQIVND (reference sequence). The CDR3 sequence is CASSLRGWGTEAFF.

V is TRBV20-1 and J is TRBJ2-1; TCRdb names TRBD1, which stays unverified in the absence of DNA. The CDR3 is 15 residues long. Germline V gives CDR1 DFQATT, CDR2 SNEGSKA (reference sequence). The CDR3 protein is CSAIQPAPGDNEQFF.

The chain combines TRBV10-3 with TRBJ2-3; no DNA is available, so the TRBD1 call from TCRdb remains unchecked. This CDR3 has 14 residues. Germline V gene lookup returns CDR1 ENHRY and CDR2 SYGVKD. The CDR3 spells CAISLRGLTDTQYF.

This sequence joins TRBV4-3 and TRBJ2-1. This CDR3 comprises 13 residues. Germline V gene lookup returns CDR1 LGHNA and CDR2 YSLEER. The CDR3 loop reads CASSQEVYNEQFF.

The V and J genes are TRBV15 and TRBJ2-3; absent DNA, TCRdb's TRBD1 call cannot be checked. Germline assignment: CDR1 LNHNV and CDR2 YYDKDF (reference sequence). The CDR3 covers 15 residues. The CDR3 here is CATSRDVGGTDTQYF.